This T cell receptor beta chain came from a study of shared clonotypes between healthy human individuals (TCRdb year 2020). About the study as a whole: A couple of women and a few men aged 18 to 49 years were included in the cohort. For each donor, CD4 naive and CD4 memory were each run on three plates, CD8 naive on two plates, and CD8 memory on one plate. To estimate repertoire size and how much clonotype sharing occurs between individuals, the study deeply sequenced the blood TCR repertoires of about five healthy adults. To increase sequencing depth and limit assay-specific biases, different laboratories used diverse techniques to prepare libraries and sequence TCR repertoires. Leukapheresis yielded between about 0.94 and 9.5 billion PBMCs per donor. Paper-wide results and their limitations: Even with the large sequencing depth, rarefaction of the sorted-subset datasets indicated that sequencing was incomplete. Pairwise subsampling led to the expectation that sequencing depth would affect the degree of clonotype sharing among donors. Sampling was restricted to blood, and TCR repertoires in tissue are likely to differ from TCR repertoires in blood. Estimated clonotype richness was generally larger for naive than for memory subsets. About 5% of naive CD4, 3% to 4% of naive CD8, about 2.1% of memory CD4, and around 0.4% of memory CD8 clonotypes were shared across several donors. The small number of donors limited the genetic and exposure-history diversity represented. Compared with non-shared clonotypes, the clonotypes found in all four sorted-subset donors had higher generation probabilities.

The donors were healthy, HIV-negative adults who had no recently reported acute infections or vaccinations. Every donor was a Caucasian adult living in Nashville, Tennessee, USA. CD4+ T cells were enriched by magnetic negative selection; naive cells were then positively selected on CD45RA, and the negative fraction formed the memory subset. Blood was collected by leukapheresis, and PBMCs were isolated by Ficoll-Histopaque density gradient centrifugation and then cryopreserved in liquid nitrogen vapor phase. Purity and quantity of every magnetically sorted T cell population were checked by analytical flow cytometry. Each sorted fraction had its genomic DNA isolated and then quantified by UV absorbance on a Nanodrop 2000c. A word on this clone: It lacks a known antigen. One base away there is no much larger clone; base qualities are not given.

TCR CDR3 regions were amplified from genomic DNA by multiplex PCR using the deep immunoSEQ assay. Genomic DNA extracted from each cell subset was distributed evenly over all wells of several immunoSEQ 96-well plates, and each plate served as one replicate. For sorted subsets, each replicate PCR was loaded with around 220 ng genomic DNA, equivalent to 30,000 or so T cell genomes. The purified libraries were quantified using a Qubit 3.0 fluorometer, sized with a Bioanalyzer 2100, and then quantified again using the KAPA Library Quantification kit. Every immunoSEQ 96-well plate was sequenced on a separate single-read 150-cycle Illumina NextSeq 550 flow cell. Per the original workflow: Because the immunoSEQ output included only junctional sequences and no quality scores, the filtering could not be the same as the filtering used for full-length reads. Sequences were annotated with PyIR, a Python wrapper for IgBLAST v1.9, using IMGT germline references to assign V/J genes and CDR3. Any read was removed if the V/J assignment was weak (E-value above 1e-6), the CDR3 was missing, or the read contained stop codons, out-of-frame junctions, or ambiguous translated residues. V3J clonotypes were defined by identical inferred V gene, J gene, and CDR3 amino acid sequence. The percentage overlap between two repertoires was calculated by dividing the number of shared unique clonotypes by the size of the smaller repertoire. Richness of each repertoire was evaluated using RTK rarefaction, the Chao1 estimator, and Recon v2.1 estimates of unobserved clonotypes. For all TCRbeta clonotypes obtained by the gDNA method from a few donors, generation probabilities were computed with OLGA. TCRdb took this table from immuneACCESS and kept in-frame rearrangements with V and J called. Such tables lack part of the clones; where checked against another copy, unresolved V genes explain under half of the gap, and the rest is unexplained. The V and J calls and the clone size are those of that table, but D and trimming were determined from the DNA. This sample holds around 720,000 clones; 73% were observed only once. The ten most abundant clones make up 1.5% to 2% of the sample.

At the junction V is shortened by 3 bases and J by 5 bases; bases outside the gene matches: 8. The CDR3, cysteine through phenylalanine, is 15 amino acids long. Kept here is only the CDR3 DNA, which spans 45 bases and is read in frame from base 1. The germline V gene (reference sequence) yields MNHEY for CDR1 and SMNVEV for CDR2. The TCR was taken from a woman between 25 and 40 years old in good health. Rearrangement joined TRBV27 to TRBJ2-7; 9 junctional bases match TRBD1. What was sequenced was memory CD4+ T cells sorted from blood. The label giving this sample's cell subset or site can be read as: CD45RA-negative fraction. The CDR3 reads CASSFPNRGRDEQYF. The nucleotide sequence reads as follows: TGTGCCAGCAGTTTTCCGAACAGGGGGCGCGACGAGCAGTACTTC.